One T cell receptor beta chain is described in this entry. The antigen is unknown. The data stem from a study of cytomegalovirus exposure and HLA in healthy donors. Trimming took off 0 bases at V and 4 bases at J, with 10 bases between the two ends. The CDR3 length is 13 residues. The germline gives CDR1 GTSNPN, CDR2 SVGIG (reference sequence). In the PCR, 60 Vbeta and 13 Jbeta primers were used. Clones were sequenced by immunoSEQ multiplex PCR, and TCRdb holds only the in-frame ones, with some missing. This table has under 150,000 clones, roughly 83% appearing once. Findings and limits, study-wide: When the data were analyzed later, several of the most significant clusters appeared to be linked to common viral pathogens. Associated with cytomegalovirus, according to the listing, were some 180 TCR beta chains. A later analysis found that most CMV-associated TCR beta chains appeared HLA-restricted. A previous analysis found most TCR beta V segments productive roughly 87% or roughly 30% of the time.

The TCR was taken from a female donor in good health and CMV-seronegative. The sample consisted of PBMCs. This chain uses TRBV30 with TRBJ2-7, with D possibly matching TRBD2 (6 bases). As DNA, the CDR3 is TGTGCCTGGAGTGTAGGTGGGGGGTACGAGCAGTACTTC. Protein product: CAWSVGGGYEQYF.